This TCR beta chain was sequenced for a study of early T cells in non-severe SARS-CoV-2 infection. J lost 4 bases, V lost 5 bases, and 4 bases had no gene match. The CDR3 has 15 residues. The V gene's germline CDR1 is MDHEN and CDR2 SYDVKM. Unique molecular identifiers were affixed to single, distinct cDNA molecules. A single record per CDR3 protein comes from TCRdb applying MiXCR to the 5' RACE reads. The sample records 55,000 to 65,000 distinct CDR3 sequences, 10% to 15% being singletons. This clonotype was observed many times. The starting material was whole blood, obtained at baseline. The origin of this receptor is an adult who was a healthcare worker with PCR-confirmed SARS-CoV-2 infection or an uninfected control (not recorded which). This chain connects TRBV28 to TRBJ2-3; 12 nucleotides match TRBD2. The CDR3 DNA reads TGTGCCAGCAGTCTAGCGGGAGGGACCGCAGATACGCAGTATTTT. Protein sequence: CASSLAGGTADTQYF.